The clone carrying this T cell receptor (beta chain) was detected ten times or more. Researchers amplified the TCR beta CDR3 regions from RNA transcripts. Primed by the HTBI set, a first-round RT-PCR was run on the TCR CDR3. TCRdb used MiXCR to reprocess the multiplex PCR reads, holding one entry per CDR3 protein. This sample has around 300,000 distinct CDR3 sequences; less than 30% occur once, and the top ten carry around 30%. This CDR3 region has 15 residues. V gave up 3 bases and J gave up 3 bases, with 15 bases separating them. Germline CDR1 is MNHEY and CDR2 is SVGEGT. This sample was included in a study of T cells in Graves' hyperthyroidism and ophthalmopathy.

This TCR derives from a man aged 35-49 years with Graves' hyperthyroidism that later progressed to Graves' ophthalmopathy. The material sequenced was blood. This sequence joins TRBV6-2 or TRBV6-3 and TRBJ2-7; perhaps D is TRBD1 or TRBD2 (6 bases each). CDR3 in amino acids: CASSYYSGGLYEQYF. CDR3 sequence (DNA): TGTGCCAGCAGTTATTATTCCGGGGGCCTCTACGAGCAGTACTTC.